This T cell receptor (beta chain) was profiled in a study of blood T cell repertoires in COVID-19 (dated by TCRdb to the early 2020s). The study in broad terms: Collaborator samples came from the United States, Italy and Spain and covered acute and convalescent phases of COVID-19. The material from the prospective study consisted of cDNA or gDNA derived from T cells, B-cell-depleted T cells, or PBMCs. The dataset comprised deeply sampled blood TCRbeta repertoires from subjects exposed to, actively infected with, or recovered from COVID-19. The repertoires were made available in a free public database intended to serve as a resource for research on the immune response to SARS-CoV-2. The samples were drawn from two sources: the first 160 participants of the ongoing ImmuneRACE study, and over 1,000 subjects contributed by 6 global collaborators. A de-identified subject ID, COVID-19 status, age in years and sex were almost always included in the sample metadata. Where HLA class I and class II types were available, the types were taken from metadata supplied by the sample provider, not from assay-based typing. Overall study outcomes, separate from this receptor: The quantity of clinical and demographic metadata differed by source and by participant and was supplied without curation.

Each collaborating institution followed its own protocols to collect whole blood in K2EDTA tubes. For TCRbeta analysis, collaborators shipped samples in one of three forms: frozen whole blood, isolated PBMCs, or DNA extracted from either of those sample types. With regard to this clone: Its antigen has not been determined. Per-nucleotide qualities are absent, and no much larger clonotype sits a single base away.

Spanning cysteine to phenylalanine, the CDR3 consists of 13 amino acids. Just the 39-base CDR3 DNA is kept, in frame starting at base 1. V loses 10 bases of germline sequence and J loses 4 bases, and the interval between the two ends is 11 bases. In the germline V gene, CDR1 corresponds to MNHEY and CDR2 to SVGAGI. TCRbeta CDR3 regions were amplified from genomic DNA by means of the immunoSEQ Assay, a bias-controlled multiplex PCR. In the paper's pipeline: Within the assay, amplification of reference gene primers was used to estimate how many nucleated cells each sample contained. Sequence reads were collapsed and filtered to measure the absolute abundance of every unique TCRbeta CDR3 rearrangement. Productive Simpson clonality was computed per sample as the square root of Simpson's diversity index over productive rearrangements. In TCRdb, the immuneACCESS table is reduced to in-frame sequences with V and J assigned. These tables do not hold every clone; where another copy was compared, an unresolved V gene accounts for under half, and the others remain unexplained. That table furnishes V, J and clone size, whereas the DNA furnished D and trimming. A total of tens of thousands of clones appear in this sample, around 90% of them only once. Of the sample, roughly 3.9% is held by the ten largest clones.

Specimen: peripheral blood. Recombination joined TRBV6-5 with TRBJ1-6, and possibly TRBD1, on 5 matching bases. This clonotype was obtained from a man in his forties or fifties with active COVID-19. At the DNA level, the sequence is TGTGCCATCCGGAGGGGATATAATTCACCCCTCCACTTT. Its translation is CAIRRGYNSPLHF.